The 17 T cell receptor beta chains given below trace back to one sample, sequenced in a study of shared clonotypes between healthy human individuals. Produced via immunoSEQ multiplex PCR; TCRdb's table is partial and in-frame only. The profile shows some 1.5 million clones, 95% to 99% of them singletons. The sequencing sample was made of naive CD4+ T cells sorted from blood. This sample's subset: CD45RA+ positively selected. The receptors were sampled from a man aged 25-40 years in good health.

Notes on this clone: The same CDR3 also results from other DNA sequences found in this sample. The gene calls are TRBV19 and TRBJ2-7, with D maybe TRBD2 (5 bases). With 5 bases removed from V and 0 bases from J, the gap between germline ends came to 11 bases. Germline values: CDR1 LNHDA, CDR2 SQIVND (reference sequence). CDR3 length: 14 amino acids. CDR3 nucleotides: TGTGCCAGTAGTCGGCTAGCCGGCTCCTACGAGCAGTACTTC. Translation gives CASSRLAGSYEQYF.

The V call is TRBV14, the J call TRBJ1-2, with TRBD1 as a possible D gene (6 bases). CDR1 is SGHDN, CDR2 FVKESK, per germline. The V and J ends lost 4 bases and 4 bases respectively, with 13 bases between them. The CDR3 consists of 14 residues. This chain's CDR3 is CASSLKKGGYGYTF. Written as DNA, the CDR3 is TGTGCCAGCAGCCTAAAGAAGGGGGGCTATGGCTACACCTTC.

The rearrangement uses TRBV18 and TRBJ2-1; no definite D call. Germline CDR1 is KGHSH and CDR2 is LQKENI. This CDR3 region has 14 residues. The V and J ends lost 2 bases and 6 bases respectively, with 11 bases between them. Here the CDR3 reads CASSPAFQFNEQFF. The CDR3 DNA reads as TGTGCCAGCTCACCAGCCTTCCAATTCAATGAGCAGTTCTTC.

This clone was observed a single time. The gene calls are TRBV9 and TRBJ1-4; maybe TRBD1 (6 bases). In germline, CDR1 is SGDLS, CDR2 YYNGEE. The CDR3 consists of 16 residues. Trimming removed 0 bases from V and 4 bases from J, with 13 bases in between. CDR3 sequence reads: CASSVGPDSRNEKLFF. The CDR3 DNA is TGTGCCAGCAGCGTAGGTCCGGACAGCCGTAATGAAAAACTGTTTTTT.

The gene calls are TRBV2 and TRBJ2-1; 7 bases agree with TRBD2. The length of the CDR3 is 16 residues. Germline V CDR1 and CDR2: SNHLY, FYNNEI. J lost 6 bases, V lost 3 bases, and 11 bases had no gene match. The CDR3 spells CASSEVMGGMGNEQFF. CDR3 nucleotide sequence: TGTGCCAGCAGTGAGGTCATGGGGGGGATGGGCAATGAGCAGTTCTTC.

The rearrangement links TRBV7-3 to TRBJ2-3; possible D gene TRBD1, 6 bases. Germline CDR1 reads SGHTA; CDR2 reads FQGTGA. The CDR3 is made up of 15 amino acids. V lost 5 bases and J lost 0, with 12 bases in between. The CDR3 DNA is TGTGCCAGCAGCCCTAGGGGGTCTAGCACAGATACGCAGTATTTT. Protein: CASSPRGSSTDTQYF.

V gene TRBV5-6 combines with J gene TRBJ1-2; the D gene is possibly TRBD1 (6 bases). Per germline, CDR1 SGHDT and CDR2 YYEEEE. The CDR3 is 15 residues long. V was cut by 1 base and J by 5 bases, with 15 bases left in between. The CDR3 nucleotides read TGTGCCAGCAGCTTGCCCCCAGAGGGGGTGTATGGCTACACCTTC. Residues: CASSLPPEGVYGYTF.

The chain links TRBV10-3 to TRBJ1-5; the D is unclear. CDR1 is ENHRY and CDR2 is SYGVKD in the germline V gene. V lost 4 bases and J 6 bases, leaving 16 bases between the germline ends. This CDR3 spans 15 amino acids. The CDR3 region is CAISGRDGWGQPQHF. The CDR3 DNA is TGTGCCATCAGTGGTAGAGACGGTTGGGGTCAGCCCCAGCATTTT.

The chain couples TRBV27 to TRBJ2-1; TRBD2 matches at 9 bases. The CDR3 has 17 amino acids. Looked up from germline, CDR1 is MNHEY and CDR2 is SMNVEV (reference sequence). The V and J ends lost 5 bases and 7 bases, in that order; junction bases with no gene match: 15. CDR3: CASSRAGGPWVENEQFF. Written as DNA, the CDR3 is TGTGCCAGCAGTCGCGCGGGAGGGCCTTGGGTGGAGAATGAGCAGTTCTTC.

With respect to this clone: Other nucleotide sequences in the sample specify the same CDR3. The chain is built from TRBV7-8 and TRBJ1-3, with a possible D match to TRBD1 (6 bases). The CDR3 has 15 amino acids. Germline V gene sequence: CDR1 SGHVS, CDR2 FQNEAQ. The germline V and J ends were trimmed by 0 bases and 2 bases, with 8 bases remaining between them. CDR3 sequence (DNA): TGTGCCAGCAGCTTAGCTGGGACAACTGGAAACACCATATATTTT. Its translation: CASSLAGTTGNTIYF.

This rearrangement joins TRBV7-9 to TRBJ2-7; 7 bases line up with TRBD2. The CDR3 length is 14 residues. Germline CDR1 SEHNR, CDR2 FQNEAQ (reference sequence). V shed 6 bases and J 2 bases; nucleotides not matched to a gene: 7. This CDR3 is CASSLSGTTYEQYF. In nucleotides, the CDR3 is TGTGCCAGCAGTCTGAGCGGGACTACCTACGAGCAGTACTTC.

This CDR3 reads CASSPTDTDYGYTF. CDR3 coding DNA: TGTGCCAGCTCACCTACCGACACGGATTATGGCTACACCTTC. The chain employs TRBV18 and TRBJ1-2; D remains ambiguous. V was shortened by 3 bases and J by 5 bases, with 13 bases between the two germline ends. The CDR3 sequence is 14 residues long. CDR1 and CDR2 from the germline V gene are KGHSH and LQKENI.

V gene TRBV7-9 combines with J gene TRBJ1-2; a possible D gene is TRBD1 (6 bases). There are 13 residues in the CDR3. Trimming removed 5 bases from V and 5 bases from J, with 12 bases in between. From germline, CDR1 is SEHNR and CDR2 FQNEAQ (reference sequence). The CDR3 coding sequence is TGTGCCAGCAGCCGAGACAGGAGTTATGGCTACACCTTC. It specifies CASSRDRSYGYTF.

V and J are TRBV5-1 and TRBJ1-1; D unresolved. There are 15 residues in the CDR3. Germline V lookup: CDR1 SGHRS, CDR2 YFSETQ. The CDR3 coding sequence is TGCGTTTCCCAAGCCGACCCTGGGCGGAACACTGAAGCTTTCTTT. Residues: CVSQADPGRNTEAFF. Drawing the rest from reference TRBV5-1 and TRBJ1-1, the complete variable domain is KAGVTQTPRYLIKTRGQQVTLSCSPISGHRSVSWYQQTPGQGLQFLFEYFSETQRNKGNFPGRFSGRQFSNSRSEMNVSTLELGDSALYLCVSQADPGRNTEAFFGQGTRLTVV.

CDR3 in DNA: TGTGCCAGCAGTTCTACTAGCCCTAACACCGGGGAGCTGTTTTTT. Amino acid sequence: CASSSTSPNTGELFF. The rearrangement uses TRBV28 and TRBJ2-2; the D gene is possibly TRBD2 (6 bases). The CDR3 runs 15 residues. CDR1 MDHEN and CDR2 SYDVKM come from the germline V gene. Trimming took 4 bases from V and 2 from J, leaving 11 bases between them.

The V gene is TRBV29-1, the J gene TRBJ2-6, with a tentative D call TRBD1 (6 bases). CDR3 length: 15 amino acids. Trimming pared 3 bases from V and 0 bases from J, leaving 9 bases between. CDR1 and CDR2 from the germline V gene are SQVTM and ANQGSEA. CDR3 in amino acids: CSVEDRLSGANVLTF. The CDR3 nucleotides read TGCAGCGTTGAGGACAGACTCTCTGGGGCCAACGTCCTGACTTTC.

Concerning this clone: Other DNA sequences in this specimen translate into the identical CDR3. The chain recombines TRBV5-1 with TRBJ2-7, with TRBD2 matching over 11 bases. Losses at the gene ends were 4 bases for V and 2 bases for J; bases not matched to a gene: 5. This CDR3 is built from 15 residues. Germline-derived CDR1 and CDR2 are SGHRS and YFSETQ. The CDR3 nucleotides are TGCGCCAGCAGCCCGGGACTAGCGGCCGCCTACGAGCAGTACTTC. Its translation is CASSPGLAAAYEQYF.